The rows below give T cell receptor beta chains drawn from one sample of a study of blood T cell repertoires in COVID-19. TCRdb's copy holds only in-frame clones and misses some; the assay was immunoSEQ multiplex PCR. The table shows 250,000 to 300,000 clones, with 88% occurring only once. Sequencing was done on a sample of peripheral blood. Source of these receptors: a woman aged 25 to 45 with COVID-19, enrolled during active disease. Each CDR3 is given with its conserved first and last residue. The order of the fields is V gene, D gene, J gene, clone size, CDR3 DNA, CDR3 protein. The D gene is left open where the match is weak. The size field is filled for only some rows; it gives once, few, many or a size class.

V gene: TRBV4-1
D gene: TRBD1
J gene: TRBJ1-2
clone size: .
CDR3 DNA: TGCGCCAGCAGCCCCATACAGGGGAACTATGGCTACACCTTC
CDR3 protein: CASSPIQGNYGYTF

V gene: TRBV5-1
D gene: TRBD1
J gene: TRBJ1-6
clone size: .
CDR3 DNA: TGCGCCAGCAGTTTTGACCCGGGACAGGGGTGGAATTCACCCCTCCACTTT
CDR3 protein: CASSFDPGQGWNSPLHF

V gene: TRBV2
D gene: .
J gene: TRBJ1-3
clone size: .
CDR3 DNA: TGTGCCAGCAGTGAATCGCAGTTCTCTGGAAACACCATATATTTT
CDR3 protein: CASSESQFSGNTIYF

V gene: TRBV2
D gene: TRBD2
J gene: TRBJ2-3
clone size: .
CDR3 DNA: TGTGCCAGCTTGAAGGGACTAGTGGGAGATACGCAGTATTTT
CDR3 protein: CASLKGLVGDTQYF

V gene: TRBV19
D gene: .
J gene: TRBJ1-5
clone size: .
CDR3 DNA: TGTGCCAGTAGTATCTTGAGGACAAATCAGCCCCAGCATTTT
CDR3 protein: CASSILRTNQPQHF

V gene: TRBV18
D gene: TRBD1
J gene: TRBJ2-7
clone size: .
CDR3 DNA: TGTGCCAGCTCTCAGACAGGGGCGCTCTCTTACGAGCAGTACTTC
CDR3 protein: CASSQTGALSYEQYF

V gene: TRBV7-3
D gene: .
J gene: TRBJ2-2
clone size: .
CDR3 DNA: TGTGCCAGCAGCCGAGAGAACACCGGGGAGCTGTTTTTT
CDR3 protein: CASSRENTGELFF

V gene: TRBV30
D gene: TRBD1
J gene: TRBJ1-2
clone size: .
CDR3 DNA: TGTGCCTGGAGTGTACGTAAAGGGGGCCCCATTGGCTACACCTTC
CDR3 protein: CAWSVRKGGPIGYTF

V gene: TRBV2
D gene: .
J gene: TRBJ2-7
clone size: few
CDR3 DNA: TGTGCCAGCAGTCAGGTGACAGGCTACGAGCAGTACTTC
CDR3 protein: CASSQVTGYEQYF

V gene: TRBV4-3
D gene: TRBD2
J gene: TRBJ2-7
clone size: .
CDR3 DNA: TGCGCCAGCAGCCAAGATGGGGGGAGGGACGAGCAGTACTTC
CDR3 protein: CASSQDGGRDEQYF

V gene: TRBV7-2
D gene: TRBD2
J gene: TRBJ2-7
clone size: .
CDR3 DNA: TGTGCCAGCAGCTTTGCGGGAGGGGATGGGGAGCAGTACTTC
CDR3 protein: CASSFAGGDGEQYF

V gene: TRBV7-2
D gene: TRBD2
J gene: TRBJ2-6
clone size: .
CDR3 DNA: TGTGCCAGCAGCTTACGTGGGCTAGCGGGAGGGCCCGGGGCCAACGTCCTGACTTTC
CDR3 protein: CASSLRGLAGGPGANVLTF

V gene: TRBV6-2/TRBV6-3
D gene: .
J gene: TRBJ1-2
clone size: .
CDR3 DNA: TGTGCCAGCAGTTACTCGAATCGGGGAAGACTTGGAGCTAACTATGGCTACACCTTC
CDR3 protein: CASSYSNRGRLGANYGYTF

V gene: TRBV9
D gene: TRBD1
J gene: TRBJ1-2
clone size: .
CDR3 DNA: TGTGCCAGCAGCGCCAATACAGGGGCCTATGGCTACACCTTC
CDR3 protein: CASSANTGAYGYTF

V gene: TRBV27
D gene: TRBD1
J gene: TRBJ1-1
clone size: .
CDR3 DNA: TGTGCCAGCAGTTTAGTGGGGACAGGGGGTTTGGGCACTGAAGCTTTCTTT
CDR3 protein: CASSLVGTGGLGTEAFF

V gene: TRBV11-3
D gene: TRBD2
J gene: TRBJ2-3
clone size: .
CDR3 DNA: TGTGCCAGCAGCGATCGGACTAGCGGGAGTAGCACGCAGTATTTT
CDR3 protein: CASSDRTSGSSTQYF

V gene: TRBV21-1
D gene: .
J gene: TRBJ2-3
clone size: .
CDR3 DNA: TGTGCCAGCAGCAAAGGGACTAGCGGGAGGGAAAGCACAGATACGCAGTATTTT
CDR3 protein: CASSKGTSGRESTDTQYF

V gene: TRBV4-2
D gene: TRBD1
J gene: TRBJ1-1
clone size: .
CDR3 DNA: TGTGCCAGCAGCCAAGGACAGGGCGGGGACACTGAAGCTTTCTTT
CDR3 protein: CASSQGQGGDTEAFF

V gene: TRBV4-2
D gene: TRBD2
J gene: TRBJ2-1
clone size: .
CDR3 DNA: TGTGCCAGCAGCCAGGGGCGGGGGAGCTACAATGAGCAGTTCTTC
CDR3 protein: CASSQGRGSYNEQFF

V gene: TRBV5-4
D gene: .
J gene: TRBJ1-2
clone size: .
CDR3 DNA: TGTGCCAGCAGCTTGAGTGTAACTTCTAACTATGGCTACACCTTC
CDR3 protein: CASSLSVTSNYGYTF

V gene: TRBV10-3
D gene: TRBD2
J gene: TRBJ2-1
clone size: .
CDR3 DNA: TGTGCCATCAAGGGGTCCGGGACTAGCGGCATCTACAATGAGCAGTTCTTC
CDR3 protein: CAIKGSGTSGIYNEQFF

V gene: TRBV2
D gene: TRBD2
J gene: TRBJ2-2
clone size: .
CDR3 DNA: TGTGCCAGCACTAGGCGGGCGGGAGCGAACACCGGGGAGCTGTTTTTT
CDR3 protein: CASTRRAGANTGELFF

V gene: TRBV7-6
D gene: TRBD1
J gene: TRBJ1-1
clone size: .
CDR3 DNA: TGTGCCAGCAGCTTAAAAACAGGGGGCGAAGCTTTCTTT
CDR3 protein: CASSLKTGGEAFF

V gene: TRBV13
D gene: TRBD1
J gene: TRBJ2-7
clone size: .
CDR3 DNA: TGTGCCAGCAGCTCGGGACAGGGGCTACACGAGCAGTACTTC
CDR3 protein: CASSSGQGLHEQYF

V gene: TRBV5-5
D gene: .
J gene: TRBJ2-6
clone size: .
CDR3 DNA: TGTGCCAGCAGCTTGTTTCGACCGGGCAACGTCCTGACTTTC
CDR3 protein: CASSLFRPGNVLTF

V gene: TRBV27
D gene: .
J gene: TRBJ1-6
clone size: .
CDR3 DNA: TGTGCCAGCAGTTTATCGAGTAGAAATAATTCACCCCTCCACTTT
CDR3 protein: CASSLSSRNNSPLHF

V gene: TRBV27
D gene: TRBD2
J gene: TRBJ2-2
clone size: few
CDR3 DNA: TGTGCCAGCAGTAATAGCGGGAGAAACACCGGGGAGCTGTTTTTT
CDR3 protein: CASSNSGRNTGELFF

V gene: TRBV11-2
D gene: TRBD2
J gene: TRBJ2-3
clone size: .
CDR3 DNA: TGTGCCAGCAGCCAAGGACTAGCGGGGACGCAGTATTTT
CDR3 protein: CASSQGLAGTQYF

V gene: TRBV6-5
D gene: .
J gene: TRBJ1-2
clone size: .
CDR3 DNA: TGTGCCAGCAAACGTGGGGAGGCGTATGGCTACACCTTC
CDR3 protein: CASKRGEAYGYTF

V gene: TRBV5-1
D gene: TRBD1
J gene: TRBJ2-2
clone size: .
CDR3 DNA: TGCGCCAGCAGCCAGGACAGGGTGGACGGGGAGCTGTTTTTT
CDR3 protein: CASSQDRVDGELFF

V gene: TRBV7-2
D gene: TRBD2
J gene: TRBJ2-7
clone size: .
CDR3 DNA: TGTGCCAGCAGCTTAAGGACTAGCGGGTCCTACGAGCAGTACTTC
CDR3 protein: CASSLRTSGSYEQYF

V gene: TRBV15
D gene: TRBD2
J gene: TRBJ2-1
clone size: few
CDR3 DNA: TGTGCCACCAGCAGACAGCGGGAGGGCAGTAATGAGCAGTTCTTC
CDR3 protein: CATSRQREGSNEQFF

V gene: TRBV10-3
D gene: TRBD2
J gene: TRBJ2-1
clone size: .
CDR3 DNA: TGTGCCATCAGTGAAGGGACTAGCAATGAGCAGTTCTTC
CDR3 protein: CAISEGTSNEQFF

V gene: TRBV9
D gene: TRBD1
J gene: TRBJ2-5
clone size: .
CDR3 DNA: TGTGCCAGCAGCGCAAATGGACAGGTTACAACGGAGACCCAGTACTTC
CDR3 protein: CASSANGQVTTETQYF

V gene: TRBV7-3
D gene: .
J gene: TRBJ2-1
clone size: .
CDR3 DNA: TGTGCCAGCAGCGGCGGGTCGCAGGGGAGCTCCTACAATGAGCAGTTCTTC
CDR3 protein: CASSGGSQGSSYNEQFF

V gene: TRBV2
D gene: TRBD2
J gene: TRBJ2-7
clone size: .
CDR3 DNA: TGTGCCAGCAGCCAAGGGGCTAGCGGGGACGAGCAGTACTTC
CDR3 protein: CASSQGASGDEQYF

V gene: TRBV2
D gene: .
J gene: TRBJ1-5
clone size: once
CDR3 DNA: TGTGCCAGCAGTGCCAGGGGTAGCAATCAGCCCCAGCATTTT
CDR3 protein: CASSARGSNQPQHF

V gene: TRBV4-2
D gene: .
J gene: TRBJ1-5
clone size: .
CDR3 DNA: TGTGCCAGCAGCCAAGTCGTCGGGAATCAGCCCCAGCATTTT
CDR3 protein: CASSQVVGNQPQHF

V gene: TRBV5-1
D gene: .
J gene: TRBJ2-5
clone size: .
CDR3 DNA: TGCGCCAGCAGCTTGGACAGGGGAGGAGGATCGGGAGAGACCCAGTACTTC
CDR3 protein: CASSLDRGGGSGETQYF

V gene: TRBV10-3
D gene: .
J gene: TRBJ1-3
clone size: .
CDR3 DNA: TGTGCCATCATCGGGGAGCCAGGAAACACCATATATTTT
CDR3 protein: CAIIGEPGNTIYF

V gene: TRBV27
D gene: TRBD2
J gene: TRBJ2-7
clone size: .
CDR3 DNA: TGTGCCAGCAGTAGTTCCGGGACTAGCGGGAGCCTACCTAGAGAGCAGTACTTC
CDR3 protein: CASSSSGTSGSLPREQYF

V gene: TRBV19
D gene: TRBD2
J gene: TRBJ2-3
clone size: .
CDR3 DNA: TGTGCCAGTAGACATACCCGGGGGGGTATTGGCACAGATACGCAGTATTTT
CDR3 protein: CASRHTRGGIGTDTQYF

V gene: TRBV27
D gene: TRBD1
J gene: TRBJ2-1
clone size: .
CDR3 DNA: TGTGCCAGCAGTCAATACTCGGGACAGTACAATGAGCAGTTCTTC
CDR3 protein: CASSQYSGQYNEQFF

V gene: TRBV4-1
D gene: TRBD2
J gene: TRBJ2-7
clone size: .
CDR3 DNA: TGCGCCAGCAGCCAAGAAGGGACTAGCGGATACGAGCAGTACTTC
CDR3 protein: CASSQEGTSGYEQYF

V gene: TRBV28
D gene: .
J gene: TRBJ2-3
clone size: .
CDR3 DNA: TGTGCCAGCAGTTCCCCTGAGGATGGGAGAAATACGCAGTATTTT
CDR3 protein: CASSSPEDGRNTQYF